The clone carrying this TCR beta chain was recorded once. Its antigen remains unidentified. CDR3 length equals 15 residues. CDR1 SGHAT and CDR2 FQNNGV come from the germline V gene. With 4 bases removed from V and 0 bases from J, the gap between germline ends came to 10 bases. Although they were nominally healthy when sampled, donors likely had unrecorded immune exposures. The record originates from a study of cytomegalovirus exposure and HLA in healthy donors. Study details: From donors who were HLA-typed, an early data release held around 85 million unique TCRs.

Researchers ran the PCR with 60 Vbeta and 13 Jbeta primers. Measured with immunoSEQ multiplex PCR; TCRdb has only the in-frame clones, and not every one. The sample contains 100,000 to 150,000 clones, nearly 80% of which appear only once. General observations from the study: What a later analysis reportedly showed was that an Asian-associated ancestry cluster had fewer N-insertions than the approximately 700-donor mean. The investigators catalogued 164 TCR beta chains as cytomegalovirus-associated.

The source material was PBMCs. The TCR comes from a middle-aged woman in good health and CMV-seronegative. The rearrangement links TRBV11-2 to TRBJ2-1, with D possibly matching TRBD2 (6 bases). The CDR3 region has the DNA TGTGCCAGCAGCTGGGCGGGAAGCTCCTACAATGAGCAGTTCTTC. This encodes CASSWAGSSYNEQFF.